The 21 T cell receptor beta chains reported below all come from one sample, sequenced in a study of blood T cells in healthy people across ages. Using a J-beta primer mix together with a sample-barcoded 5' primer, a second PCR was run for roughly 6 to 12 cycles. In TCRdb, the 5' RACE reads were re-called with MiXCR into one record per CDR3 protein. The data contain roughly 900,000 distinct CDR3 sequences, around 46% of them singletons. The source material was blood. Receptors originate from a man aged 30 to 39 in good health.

The CDR3 coding sequence is TGTGCCAGCAGCTTAAGGACTACCAAAGACAATGAGCAGTTCTTC. Protein: CASSLRTTKDNEQFF. The chain recombines TRBV5-6 with TRBJ2-1; the D gene is possibly TRBD2 (6 bases). Trimming stripped 2 bases from V and 5 bases from J, with 14 bases between. Germline V gene lookup returns CDR1 SGHDT and CDR2 YYEEEE. The CDR3 extends over 15 amino acids.

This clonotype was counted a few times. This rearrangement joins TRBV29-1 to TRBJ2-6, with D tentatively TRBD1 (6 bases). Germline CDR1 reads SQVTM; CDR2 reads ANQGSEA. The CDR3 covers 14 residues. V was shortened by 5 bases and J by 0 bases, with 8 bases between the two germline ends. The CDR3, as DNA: TGCAGCGTTCCACAGGGCTCTGGGGCCAACGTCCTGACTTTC. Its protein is CSVPQGSGANVLTF.

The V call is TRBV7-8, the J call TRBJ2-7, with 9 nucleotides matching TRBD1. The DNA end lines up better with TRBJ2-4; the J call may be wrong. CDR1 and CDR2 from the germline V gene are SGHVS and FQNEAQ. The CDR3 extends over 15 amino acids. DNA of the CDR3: TGTGCCAGCAGCACGGGACAGGGAATCCAAAACATTCAGTACTTC. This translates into CASSTGQGIQNIQYF.

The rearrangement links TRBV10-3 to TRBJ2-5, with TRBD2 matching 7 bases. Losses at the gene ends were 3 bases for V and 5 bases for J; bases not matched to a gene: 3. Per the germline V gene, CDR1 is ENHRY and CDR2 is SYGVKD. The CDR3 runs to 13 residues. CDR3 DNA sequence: TGTGCCATCAGTGAAAGCGGGGCGGAGACCCAGTACTTC. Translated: CAISESGAETQYF.

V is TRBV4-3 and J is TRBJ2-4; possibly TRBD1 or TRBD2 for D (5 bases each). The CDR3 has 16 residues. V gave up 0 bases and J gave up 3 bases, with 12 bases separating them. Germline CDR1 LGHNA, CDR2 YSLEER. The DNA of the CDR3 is TGCGCCAGCAGCCAAGATCAAGGTGGGGGCAAAAACATTCAGTACTTC. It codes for CASSQDQGGGKNIQYF.

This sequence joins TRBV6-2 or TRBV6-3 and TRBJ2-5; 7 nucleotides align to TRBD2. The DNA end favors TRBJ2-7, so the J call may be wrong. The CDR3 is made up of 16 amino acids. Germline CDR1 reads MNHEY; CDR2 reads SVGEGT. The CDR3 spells CASSFRISGATYEQYF. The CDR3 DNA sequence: TGTGCCAGCAGTTTCCGAATAAGCGGGGCAACCTACGAGCAGTACTTC.

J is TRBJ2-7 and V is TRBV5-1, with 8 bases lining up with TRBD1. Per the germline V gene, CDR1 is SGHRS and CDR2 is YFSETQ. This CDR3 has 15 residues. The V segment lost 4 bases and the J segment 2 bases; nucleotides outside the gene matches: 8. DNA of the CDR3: TGCGCCAGCAGCCCGGACAGGGTGGGCACCTACGAGCAGTACTTC. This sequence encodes CASSPDRVGTYEQYF.

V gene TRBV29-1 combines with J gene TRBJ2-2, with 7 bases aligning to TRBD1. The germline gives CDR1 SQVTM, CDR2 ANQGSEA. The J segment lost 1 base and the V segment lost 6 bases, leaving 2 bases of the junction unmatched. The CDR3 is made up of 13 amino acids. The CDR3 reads CSVRTGNTGELFF. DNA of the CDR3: TGCAGCGTACGGACAGGGAACACCGGGGAGCTGTTTTTT.

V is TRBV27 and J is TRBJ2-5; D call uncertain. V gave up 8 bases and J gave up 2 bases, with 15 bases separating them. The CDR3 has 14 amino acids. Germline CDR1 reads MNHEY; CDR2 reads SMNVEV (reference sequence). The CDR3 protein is CASRGAAKQETQYF. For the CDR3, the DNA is TGTGCCAGCCGCGGAGCAGCCAAACAAGAGACCCAGTACTTC.

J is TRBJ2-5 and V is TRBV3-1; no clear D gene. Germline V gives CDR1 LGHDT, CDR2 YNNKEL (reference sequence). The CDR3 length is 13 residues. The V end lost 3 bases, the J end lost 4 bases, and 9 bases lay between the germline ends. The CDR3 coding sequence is TGTGCCAGCAGCCACGGTCCCGGAGAGACCCAGTACTTC. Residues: CASSHGPGETQYF.

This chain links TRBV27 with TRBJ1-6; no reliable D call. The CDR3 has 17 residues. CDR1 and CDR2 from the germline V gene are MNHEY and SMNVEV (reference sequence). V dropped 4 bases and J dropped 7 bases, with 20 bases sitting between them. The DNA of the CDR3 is TGTGCCAGCAGTTCGGAGGTGAGCTTATCTACAAATTCACCCCTCCACTTT. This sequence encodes CASSSEVSLSTNSPLHF.

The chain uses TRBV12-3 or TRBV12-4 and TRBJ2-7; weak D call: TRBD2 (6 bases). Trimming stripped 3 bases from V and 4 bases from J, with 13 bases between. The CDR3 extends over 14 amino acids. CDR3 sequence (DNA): TGTGCCAGCAGTTTGTCCCAGGGAGGATACGAGCAGTACTTC. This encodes CASSLSQGGYEQYF.

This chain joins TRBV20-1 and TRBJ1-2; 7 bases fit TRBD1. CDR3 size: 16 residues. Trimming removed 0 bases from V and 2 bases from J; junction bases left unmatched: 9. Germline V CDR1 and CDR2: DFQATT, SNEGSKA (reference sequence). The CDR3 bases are TGCAGTGCTAGAGACCAGGACAGGAACTACAACTATGGCTACACCTTC. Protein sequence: CSARDQDRNYNYGYTF.

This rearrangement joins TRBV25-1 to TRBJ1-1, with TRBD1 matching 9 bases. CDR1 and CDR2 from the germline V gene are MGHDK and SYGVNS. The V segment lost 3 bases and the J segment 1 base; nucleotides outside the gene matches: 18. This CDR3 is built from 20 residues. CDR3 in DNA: TGTGCCAGCAGTGAGGGGACAGGGTCTGTCCCTGGAGTAGGGAACACTGAAGCTTTCTTT. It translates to CASSEGTGSVPGVGNTEAFF.

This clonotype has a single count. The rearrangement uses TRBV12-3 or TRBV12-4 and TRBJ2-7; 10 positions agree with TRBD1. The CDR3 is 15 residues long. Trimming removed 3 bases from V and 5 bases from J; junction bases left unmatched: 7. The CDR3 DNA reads TGTGCCAGCAGTTTGTCGAGACAGGGGGCCGACGAGCAGTACTTC. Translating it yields CASSLSRQGADEQYF.

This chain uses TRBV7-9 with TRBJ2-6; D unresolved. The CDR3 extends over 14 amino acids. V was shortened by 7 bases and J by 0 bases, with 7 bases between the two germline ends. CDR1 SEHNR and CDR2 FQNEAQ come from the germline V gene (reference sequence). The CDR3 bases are TGTGCCAGCACCACATCCTCTGGGGCCAACGTCCTGACTTTC. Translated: CASTTSSGANVLTF.

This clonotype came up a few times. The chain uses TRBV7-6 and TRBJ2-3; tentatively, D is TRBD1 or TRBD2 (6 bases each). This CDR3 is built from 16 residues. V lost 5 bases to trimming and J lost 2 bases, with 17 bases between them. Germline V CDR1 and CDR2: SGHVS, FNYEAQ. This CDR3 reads CASSATWGAVTDTQYF. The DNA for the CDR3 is TGTGCCAGCAGCGCAACCTGGGGGGCGGTCACAGATACGCAGTATTTT.

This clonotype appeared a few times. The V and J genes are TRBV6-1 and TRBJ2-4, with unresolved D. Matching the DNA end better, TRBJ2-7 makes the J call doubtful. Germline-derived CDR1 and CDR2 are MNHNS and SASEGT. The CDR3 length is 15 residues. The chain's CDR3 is CASSEWAALTYEQYF. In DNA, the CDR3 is TGTGCCAGCAGTGAATGGGCAGCCCTAACCTACGAGCAGTACTTC.

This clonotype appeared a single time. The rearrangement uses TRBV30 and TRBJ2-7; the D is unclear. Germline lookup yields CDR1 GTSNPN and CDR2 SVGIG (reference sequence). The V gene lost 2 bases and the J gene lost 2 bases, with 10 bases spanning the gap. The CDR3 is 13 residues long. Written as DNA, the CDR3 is TGTGCCTGGAGTCGGGCAGATGCCTACGAGCAGTACTTC. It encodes CAWSRADAYEQYF.

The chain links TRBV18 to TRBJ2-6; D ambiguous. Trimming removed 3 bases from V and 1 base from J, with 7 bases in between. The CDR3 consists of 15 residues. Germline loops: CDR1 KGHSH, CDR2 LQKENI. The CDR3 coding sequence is TGTGCCAGCTCACCGGAAAGTTCTGGGGCCAACGTCCTGACTTTC. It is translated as CASSPESSGANVLTF.

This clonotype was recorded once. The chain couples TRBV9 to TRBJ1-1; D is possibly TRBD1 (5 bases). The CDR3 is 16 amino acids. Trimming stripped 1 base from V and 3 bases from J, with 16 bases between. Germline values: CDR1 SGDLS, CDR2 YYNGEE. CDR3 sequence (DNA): TGTGCCAGCAGCGTATCGGCAGGGCTTTTCGACACTGAAGCTTTCTTT. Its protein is CASSVSAGLFDTEAFF.